This TCR beta chain emerged from a study of beta chain features in type 1 diabetes. Study-wide results and limits: TCRB CDR3s were moderately but significantly shorter in Type 1 diabetes patients in all four CD4+ subsets. Sequencing used cDNA, and cells with high TCR expression could therefore be over-represented. VDJ junctions from patients with type 1 diabetes contained fewer insertions and more deletions. The naive, central memory and Treg TCRB repertoires of patients appeared to be more similar to one another than those of healthy donors.

CD45RO/CCR7/CD25/CD127/CD95/CD27 separated CD4+ naive, central memory, regulatory and stem cell-like memory cells by sorting. The isolated RNA, all of it, was reverse transcribed, so expressed TCRB transcripts were what got sequenced. TCRdb keeps only in-frame clones here, not all; method: immunoSEQ multiplex PCR. Of roughly 400,000 clones listed, over 8.5% are singletons. This clone has only a few counts. The antigen remains unidentified. This CDR3 is 15 amino acids long. The sequencing sample was made of central memory CD4+ T cells from blood. This chain links TRBV12-1 with TRBJ1-2; the table's TRBD1 call for D was not verified on the DNA. TRBV12-1 represents a pseudogene. The sequence was collected from a man younger than 40 with type 1 diabetes. The CDR3 region has the DNA TGTGCCAGCAGCCCGGGACGTAGGACAGACTATGGCTACACCTTC. Its translation is CASSPGRRTDYGYTF.